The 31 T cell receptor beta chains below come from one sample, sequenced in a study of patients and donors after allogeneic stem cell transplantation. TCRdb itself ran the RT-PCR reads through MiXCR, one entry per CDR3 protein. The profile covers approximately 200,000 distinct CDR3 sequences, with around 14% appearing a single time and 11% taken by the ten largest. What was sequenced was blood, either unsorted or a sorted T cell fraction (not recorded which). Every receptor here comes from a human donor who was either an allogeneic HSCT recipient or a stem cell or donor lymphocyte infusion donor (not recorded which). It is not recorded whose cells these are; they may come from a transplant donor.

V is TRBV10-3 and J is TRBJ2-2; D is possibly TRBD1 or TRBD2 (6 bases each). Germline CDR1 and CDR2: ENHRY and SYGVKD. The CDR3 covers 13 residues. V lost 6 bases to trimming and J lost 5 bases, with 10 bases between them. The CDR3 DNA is TGTGCCATCAGCTTAGGGGGGACCGGGGAGCTGTTTTTT. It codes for CAISLGGTGELFF.

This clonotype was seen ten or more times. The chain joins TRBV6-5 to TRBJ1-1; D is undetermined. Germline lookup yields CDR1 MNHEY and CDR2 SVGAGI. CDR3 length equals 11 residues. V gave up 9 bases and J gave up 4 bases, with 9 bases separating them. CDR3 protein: CASTHGTEAFF. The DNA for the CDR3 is TGTGCCAGTACCCACGGCACTGAAGCTTTCTTT.

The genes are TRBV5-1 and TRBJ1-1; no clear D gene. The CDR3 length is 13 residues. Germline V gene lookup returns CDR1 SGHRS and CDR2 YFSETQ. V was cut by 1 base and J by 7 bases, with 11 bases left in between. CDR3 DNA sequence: TGCGCCAGCAGCTTGATCGGGAGTGGTGAAGCTTTCTTT. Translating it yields CASSLIGSGEAFF.

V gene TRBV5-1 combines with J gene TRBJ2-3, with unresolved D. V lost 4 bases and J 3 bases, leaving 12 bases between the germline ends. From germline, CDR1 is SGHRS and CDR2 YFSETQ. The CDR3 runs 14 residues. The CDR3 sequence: CASSLSLETDTQYF. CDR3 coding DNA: TGCGCCAGCAGCCTAAGCTTGGAGACAGATACGCAGTATTTT.

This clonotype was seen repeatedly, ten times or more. CDR3 residues: CASSATGGGVNEQFF. The DNA for the CDR3 is TGTGCCAGCAGCGCCACAGGGGGAGGAGTCAATGAGCAGTTCTTC. The chain uses TRBV9 and TRBJ2-1; the match to TRBD1 covers 8 bases. From germline, CDR1 is SGDLS and CDR2 YYNGEE. V lost 3 bases to trimming and J lost 6 bases; unmatched junction nucleotides: 8. The CDR3 is 15 residues long.

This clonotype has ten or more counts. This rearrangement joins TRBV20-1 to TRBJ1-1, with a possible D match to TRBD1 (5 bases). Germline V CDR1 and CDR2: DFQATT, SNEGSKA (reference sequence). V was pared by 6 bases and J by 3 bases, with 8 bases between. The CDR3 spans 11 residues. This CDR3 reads CSAWGDTEAFF. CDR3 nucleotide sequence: TGCAGTGCCTGGGGGGACACTGAAGCTTTCTTT.

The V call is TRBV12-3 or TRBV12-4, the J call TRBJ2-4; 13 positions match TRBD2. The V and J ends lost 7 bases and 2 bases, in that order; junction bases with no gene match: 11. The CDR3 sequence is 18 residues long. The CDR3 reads CASTRTSGSGASKNIQYF. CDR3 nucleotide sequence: TGTGCCAGCACGAGGACTAGCGGGAGTGGGGCGTCCAAAAACATTCAGTACTTC.

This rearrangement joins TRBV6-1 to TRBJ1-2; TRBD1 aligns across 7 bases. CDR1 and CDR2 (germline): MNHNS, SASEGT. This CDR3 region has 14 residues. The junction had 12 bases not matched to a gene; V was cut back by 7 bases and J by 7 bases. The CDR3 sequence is CASNLDRKAGGYTF. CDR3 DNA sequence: TGTGCCAGCAATCTGGACAGGAAGGCCGGTGGCTACACCTTC.

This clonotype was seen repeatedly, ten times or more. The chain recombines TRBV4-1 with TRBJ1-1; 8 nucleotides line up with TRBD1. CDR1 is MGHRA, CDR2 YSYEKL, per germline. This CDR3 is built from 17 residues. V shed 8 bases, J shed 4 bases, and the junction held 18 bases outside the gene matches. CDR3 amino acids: CASSEPLVQGGITEAFF. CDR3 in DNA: TGCGCCAGCTCGGAGCCCTTGGTACAGGGGGGAATCACTGAAGCTTTCTTT.

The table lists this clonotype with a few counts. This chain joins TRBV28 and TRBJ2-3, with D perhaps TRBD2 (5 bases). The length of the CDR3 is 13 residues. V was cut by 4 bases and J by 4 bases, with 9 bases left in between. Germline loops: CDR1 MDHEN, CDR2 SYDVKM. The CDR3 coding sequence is TGTGCCAGCAGTTCCCCCGGGGCAGATACGCAGTATTTT. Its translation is CASSSPGADTQYF.

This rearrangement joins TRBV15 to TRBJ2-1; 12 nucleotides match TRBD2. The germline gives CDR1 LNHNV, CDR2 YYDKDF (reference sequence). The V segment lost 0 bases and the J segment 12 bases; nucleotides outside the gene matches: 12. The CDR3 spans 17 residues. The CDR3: CATSREGGGLAGIRQFF. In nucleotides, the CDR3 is TGTGCCACCAGCAGAGAAGGAGGAGGACTAGCGGGAATAAGGCAGTTCTTC.

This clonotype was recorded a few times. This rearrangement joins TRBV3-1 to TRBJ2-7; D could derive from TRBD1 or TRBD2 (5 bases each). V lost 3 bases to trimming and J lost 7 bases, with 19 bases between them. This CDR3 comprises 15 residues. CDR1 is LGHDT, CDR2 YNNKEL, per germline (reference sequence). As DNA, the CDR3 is TGTGCCAGCAGCCAGGCAACTAGGGGCCCTAGGGAGCAGTACTTC. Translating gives CASSQATRGPREQYF.

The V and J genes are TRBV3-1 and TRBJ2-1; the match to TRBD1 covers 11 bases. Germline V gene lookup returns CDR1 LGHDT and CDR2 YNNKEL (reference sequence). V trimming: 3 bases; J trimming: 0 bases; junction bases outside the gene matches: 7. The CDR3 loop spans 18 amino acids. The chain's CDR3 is CASSQSGTGGSSYNEQFF. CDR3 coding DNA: TGTGCCAGCAGCCAGAGCGGGACAGGGGGAAGCTCCTACAATGAGCAGTTCTTC.

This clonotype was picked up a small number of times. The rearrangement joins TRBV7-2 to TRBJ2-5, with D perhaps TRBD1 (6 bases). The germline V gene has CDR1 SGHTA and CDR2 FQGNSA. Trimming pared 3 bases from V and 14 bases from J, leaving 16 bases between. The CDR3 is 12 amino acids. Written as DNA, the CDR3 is TGTGCCAGCAGCTTGGGCCAGGGGTCGTTCTACTTC. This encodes CASSLGQGSFYF. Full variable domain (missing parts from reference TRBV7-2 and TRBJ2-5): GAGVSQSPSNKVTEKGKDVELRCDPISGHTALYWYRQSLGQGLEFLIYFQGNSAPDKSGLPSDRFSAERTGGSVSTLTIQRTQQEDSAVYLCASSLGQGSFYFGPGTRLLVL.

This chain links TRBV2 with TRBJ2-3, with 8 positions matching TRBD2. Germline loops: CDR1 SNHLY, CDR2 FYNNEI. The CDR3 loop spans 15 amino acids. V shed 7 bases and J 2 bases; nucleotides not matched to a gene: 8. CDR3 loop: CASTERGGTTDTQYF. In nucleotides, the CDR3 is TGTGCCAGCACCGAACGGGGGGGGACCACAGATACGCAGTATTTT.

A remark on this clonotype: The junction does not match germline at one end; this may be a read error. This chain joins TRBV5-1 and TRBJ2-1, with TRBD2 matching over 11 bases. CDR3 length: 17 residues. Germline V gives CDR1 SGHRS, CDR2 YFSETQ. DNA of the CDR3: TGCGCCATCAGCAAGGGACTAGCGGTTAGCTCCTACAATGAGCAGTTCTTC. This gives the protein CAISKGLAVSSYNEQFF.

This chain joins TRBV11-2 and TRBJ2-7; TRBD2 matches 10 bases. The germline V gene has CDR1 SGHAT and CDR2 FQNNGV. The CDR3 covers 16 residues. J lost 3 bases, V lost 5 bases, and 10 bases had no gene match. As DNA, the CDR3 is TGTGCCAGCAGCCCCTCATTGAAGCGGGGGGGCTACGAGCAGTACTTC. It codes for CASSPSLKRGGYEQYF.

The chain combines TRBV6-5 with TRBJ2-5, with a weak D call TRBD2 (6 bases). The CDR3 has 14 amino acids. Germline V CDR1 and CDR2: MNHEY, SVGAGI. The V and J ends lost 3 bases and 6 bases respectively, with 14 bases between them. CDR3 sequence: CASSYPGGAKTQYF. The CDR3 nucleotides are TGTGCCAGCAGTTATCCCGGCGGGGCGAAGACCCAGTACTTC.

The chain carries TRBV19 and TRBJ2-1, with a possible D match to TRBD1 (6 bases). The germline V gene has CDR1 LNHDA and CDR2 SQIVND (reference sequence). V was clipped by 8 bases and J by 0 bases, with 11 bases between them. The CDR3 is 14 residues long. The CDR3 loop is CASSTGNSYNEQFF. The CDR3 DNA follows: TGTGCCAGTTCTACAGGGAACTCCTACAATGAGCAGTTCTTC.

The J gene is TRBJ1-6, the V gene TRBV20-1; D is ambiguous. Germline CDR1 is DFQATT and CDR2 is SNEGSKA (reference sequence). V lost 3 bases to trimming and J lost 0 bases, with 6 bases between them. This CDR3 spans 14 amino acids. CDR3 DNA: TGCAGTGCTAGTAGCAGCTCCTATAATTCACCCCTCCACTTT. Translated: CSASSSSYNSPLHF.

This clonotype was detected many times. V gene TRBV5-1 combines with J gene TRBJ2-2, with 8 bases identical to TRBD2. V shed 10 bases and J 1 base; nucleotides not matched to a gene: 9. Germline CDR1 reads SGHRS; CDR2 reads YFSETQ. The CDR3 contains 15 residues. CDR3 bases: TGCGCCTCTCAACCGGGGGGGGTGAACACCGGGGAGCTGTTTTTT. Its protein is CASQPGGVNTGELFF.

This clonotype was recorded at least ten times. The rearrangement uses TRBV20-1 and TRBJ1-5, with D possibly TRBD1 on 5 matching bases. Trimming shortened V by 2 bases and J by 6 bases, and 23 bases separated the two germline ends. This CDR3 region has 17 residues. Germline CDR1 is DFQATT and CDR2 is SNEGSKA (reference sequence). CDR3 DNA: TGCAGTGCTAGACCCGCGAGGGGTTTGGAAGGCGGTCAGCCCCAGCATTTT. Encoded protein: CSARPARGLEGGQPQHF.

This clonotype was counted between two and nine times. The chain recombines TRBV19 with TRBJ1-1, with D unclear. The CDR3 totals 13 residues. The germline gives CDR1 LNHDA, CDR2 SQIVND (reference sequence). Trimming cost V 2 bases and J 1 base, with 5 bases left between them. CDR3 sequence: CASSINRNTEAFF. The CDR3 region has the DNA TGTGCCAGTAGTATAAACAGGAACACTGAAGCTTTCTTT.

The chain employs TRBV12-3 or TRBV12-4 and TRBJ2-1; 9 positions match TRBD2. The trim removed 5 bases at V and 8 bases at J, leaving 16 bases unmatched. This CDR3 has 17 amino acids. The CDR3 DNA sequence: TGTGCCAGCAGTCCATTACATACTAGCGGGCCTGGGGATGAGCAGTTCTTC. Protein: CASSPLHTSGPGDEQFF.

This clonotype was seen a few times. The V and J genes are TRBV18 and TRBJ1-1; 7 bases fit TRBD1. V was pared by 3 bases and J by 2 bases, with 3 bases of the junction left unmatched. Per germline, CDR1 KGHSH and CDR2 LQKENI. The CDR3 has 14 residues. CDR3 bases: TGTGCCAGCTCACCGGGACAGTATAACACTGAAGCTTTCTTT. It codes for CASSPGQYNTEAFF.

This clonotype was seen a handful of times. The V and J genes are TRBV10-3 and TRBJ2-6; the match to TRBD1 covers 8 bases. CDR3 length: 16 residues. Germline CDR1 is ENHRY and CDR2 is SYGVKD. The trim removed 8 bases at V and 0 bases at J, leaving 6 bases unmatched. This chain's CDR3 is CAIPGQASSGANVLTF. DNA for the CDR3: TGTGCCATCCCGGGACAGGCCAGCTCTGGGGCCAACGTCCTGACTTTC.

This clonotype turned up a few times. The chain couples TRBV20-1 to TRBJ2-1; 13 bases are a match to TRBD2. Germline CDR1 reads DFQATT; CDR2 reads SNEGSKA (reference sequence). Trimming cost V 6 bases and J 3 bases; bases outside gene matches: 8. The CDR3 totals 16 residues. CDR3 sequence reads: CSALRLAGGRYNEQFF. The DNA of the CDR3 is TGCAGTGCCCTCAGACTAGCGGGGGGCCGCTACAATGAGCAGTTCTTC.

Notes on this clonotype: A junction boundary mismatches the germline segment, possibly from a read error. The CDR3 coding sequence is TGTGCCAGCAGCCAGGAAAGGGTCCGAGAGAATGGAAAACCGTTTTTT. Translation: CASSQERVRENGKPFF. This chain uses TRBV4-2 with TRBJ1-4, with no clear D. CDR3 size: 16 residues. Germline V gene lookup returns CDR1 LGHNA and CDR2 YNFKEQ.

CDR3 nucleotide sequence: TGCGCCAGCAGCGCCCGTTCTGGGAAGGCCGGGGAGCTGTTTTTT. Translating gives CASSARSGKAGELFF. The rearrangement links TRBV5-1 to TRBJ2-2; D call uncertain. V was pared by 4 bases and J by 6 bases, with 16 bases between. The CDR3 covers 15 residues. Germline CDR1 SGHRS, CDR2 YFSETQ. Full variable domain (rest looked up from reference TRBV5-1 and TRBJ2-2): KAGVTQTPRYLIKTRGQQVTLSCSPISGHRSVSWYQQTPGQGLQFLFEYFSETQRNKGNFPGRFSGRQFSNSRSEMNVSTLELGDSALYLCASSARSGKAGELFFGEGSRLTVL.

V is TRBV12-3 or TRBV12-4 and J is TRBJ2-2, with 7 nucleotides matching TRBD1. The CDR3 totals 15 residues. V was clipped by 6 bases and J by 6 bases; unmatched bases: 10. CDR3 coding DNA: TGTGCCAGCAGCCGACGACAGGGACGGGCCGGGGAGCTGTTTTTT. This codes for CASSRRQGRAGELFF.

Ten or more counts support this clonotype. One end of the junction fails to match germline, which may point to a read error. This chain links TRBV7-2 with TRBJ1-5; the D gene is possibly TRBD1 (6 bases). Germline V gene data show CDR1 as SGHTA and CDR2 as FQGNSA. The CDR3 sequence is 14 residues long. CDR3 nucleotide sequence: TGTGCCAGCAGCGTAGCAGGGGCGGGTCAGCCCCAGCATTTT. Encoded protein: CASSVAGAGQPQHF.